This T cell receptor (beta chain) was retrieved from a study of T cell changes during pregnancy in multiple sclerosis. The CDR3 is 16 residues long. V shed 2 bases, J shed 1 base, and the junction held 5 bases outside the gene matches. Germline CDR1 and CDR2: SNHLY and FYNNEI. Profiling relied on immunoSEQ multiplex PCR, and the TCRdb table lists in-frame clones only, not all of them. The sample lists about 24,000 clones, over 85% occurring once. V usage is TRBV2 and J usage is TRBJ2-3; 8 bases fit TRBD2. The sequencing here drew on CD8+ T cells from peripheral blood mononuclear cells, taken in the third trimester of pregnancy. This TCR was sampled from a female donor in good health, enrolled as a control in a pregnancy study. CDR3 amino acids: CASSEWGSGGTDTQYF. The CDR3 DNA sequence: TGTGCCAGCAGTGAATGGGGTAGCGGGGGCACAGATACGCAGTATTTT.